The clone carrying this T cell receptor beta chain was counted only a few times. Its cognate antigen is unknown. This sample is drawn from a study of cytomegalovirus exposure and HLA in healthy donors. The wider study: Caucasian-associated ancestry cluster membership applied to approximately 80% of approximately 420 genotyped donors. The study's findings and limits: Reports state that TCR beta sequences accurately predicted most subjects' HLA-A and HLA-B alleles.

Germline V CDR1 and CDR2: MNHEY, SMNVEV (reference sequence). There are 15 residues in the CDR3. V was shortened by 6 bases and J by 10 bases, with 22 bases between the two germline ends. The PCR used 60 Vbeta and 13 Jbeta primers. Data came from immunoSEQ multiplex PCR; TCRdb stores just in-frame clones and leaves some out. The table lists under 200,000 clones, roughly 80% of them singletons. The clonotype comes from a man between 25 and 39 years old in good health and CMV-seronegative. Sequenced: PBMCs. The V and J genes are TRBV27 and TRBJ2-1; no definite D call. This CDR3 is CASSSLSPLSLEQFF. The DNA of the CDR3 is TGTGCCAGCAGCTCCCTCTCGCCCCTAAGCTTGGAGCAGTTCTTC.